The clone carrying this TCR beta chain was seen a handful of times. The target antigen is unknown. This entry belongs to a study of T-cell memory formation after mild COVID-19. The trim removed 3 bases at V and 4 bases at J, leaving 7 bases unmatched. Germline V CDR1 and CDR2: SGHRS, YFSETQ. The CDR3 spans 15 residues. Researchers used 5'RACE with constant-segment primers to make TCR alpha and TCR beta cDNA libraries that carry sample barcodes and UMIs. MiXCR, run by TCRdb on the 5' RACE reads, gives a single entry per CDR3 protein. This sample has under 300,000 distinct CDR3 sequences, with about 17% found just once. Study-level results: Clones contracting day 15 to 85 were balanced CD4/CD8; later expanders leaned CD4+. Specificity for SARS-CoV-2 was not confirmed among the second-wave clones peaking on day 37. Clones which contracted sat mainly in CM and EM if CD4+, and in EMRA if CD8+.

The sequence derives from a man between 18 and 29 years old who had mild COVID-19 (a few samples of this study predate the infection). Cell type and time point are not known. Sequencing was done on a sample of PBMCs or a T cell subset sorted from them (not recorded which). The chain employs TRBV5-1 and TRBJ2-3; 8 bases fit TRBD2. DNA for the CDR3: TGCGCCAGCAGCTCCACGGGGGGGTCGGCAGATACGCAGTATTTT. Amino acids: CASSSTGGSADTQYF.